The clone carrying this T cell receptor beta chain was seen more than once but under ten times. The antigen remains undetermined. This entry comes from a study of T cells after yellow fever vaccination. TCRdb reprocessed the 5' RACE reads with MiXCR, giving one entry per CDR3 protein. The sample includes around 310,000 distinct CDR3 sequences, around 4% of them seen just once. Germline lookup yields CDR1 SGHTA and CDR2 FQGNSA. The CDR3 has 13 amino acids. The trim removed 3 bases at V and 12 bases at J, leaving 8 bases unmatched. Points from the study as a whole: Repertoires obtained by FACS sorting could include abundant clonotypes that entered as contaminants from the bulk population.

J is TRBJ2-7 and V is TRBV7-2; 10 nucleotides line up with TRBD2. Source: PBMCs, taken on the day of the yellow fever booster vaccination. The receptor was derived from a man in his late teens or twenties who received the YFV17D yellow fever vaccine. DNA of the CDR3: TGTGCCAGCAGCTTGGGGGCCGGGACTAGCGCGTACTTC. As protein: CASSLGAGTSAYF. The full variable domain, with the rest looked up from reference TRBV7-2 and TRBJ2-7, is GAGVSQSPSNKVTEKGKDVELRCDPISGHTALYWYRQSLGQGLEFLIYFQGNSAPDKSGLPSDRFSAERTGGSVSTLTIQRTQQEDSAVYLCASSLGAGTSAYFGPGTRLTVT.